These T cell receptor beta chains were read from a single sample in a study of T cells in Graves' hyperthyroidism and ophthalmopathy. TCRdb fed the multiplex PCR reads into MiXCR, producing one record per CDR3 protein. There are more than 500,000 distinct CDR3 sequences in the sample; roughly 15% occur only once, and around 4% lies in the top ten. The sequenced sample consisted of blood. These receptors were taken from a woman aged 40 to 50 with Graves' ophthalmopathy. CDR3s leave out the opening cysteine and the closing phenylalanine or tryptophan. A row's size may be missing; if present it is once, few, many or a size class.

cdr3_aa j_call v_call clone_size
ASRPGGLEPYEQY TRBJ2-7 TRBV12-3/TRBV12-4 many
ASSPPLPGELF TRBJ2-2 TRBV28 few
ASSLRTDAQETQY TRBJ2-5 TRBV7-8 many
SASIDAEETQY TRBJ2-5 TRBV20-1 many
AWRYSPRNTEAF TRBJ1-1 TRBV30 many
ASSLAAFRDQPQH TRBJ1-5 TRBV12-3/TRBV12-4 -
ASRTRGETQY TRBJ2-5 TRBV11-1 many
ASHRGGGTETQY TRBJ2-5 TRBV6-1 -
ASSLATVDYGYT TRBJ1-2 TRBV5-5 many
ASSDGQGYTEAF TRBJ1-1 TRBV9 many
SARDKRVGYEQY TRBJ2-7 TRBV20-1 many
ASSIRVGTTYEQY TRBJ2-7 TRBV19 many
ASSYRITYGYT TRBJ1-2 TRBV6-5 many
ATSYENTIY TRBJ1-3 TRBV24-1 many
ASKGTEETQY TRBJ2-5 TRBV27 many
ASSSVVTYEQY TRBJ2-7 TRBV5-1 -
ASSEKLGQAYEQY TRBJ2-7 TRBV2 few
ASGGLGTGLYEQY TRBJ2-7 TRBV6-2/TRBV6-3 many
AWSGVGEQY TRBJ2-7 TRBV30 many
ASIGDRGDYEQY TRBJ2-7 TRBV2 many
ASSPTGLLEAF TRBJ1-1 TRBV7-9 -
ASSSGGLAESYEQY TRBJ2-7 TRBV11-2 -
ASSSPLAVQETQY TRBJ2-5 TRBV12-3/TRBV12-4 -
ASSYTYSGGANTGELF TRBJ2-2 TRBV6-2/TRBV6-3 many
ASNRMRDEQY TRBJ2-7 TRBV6-2/TRBV6-3 many
ASSSPWDEQY TRBJ2-7 TRBV6-2/TRBV6-3 -
ASSTLGAGDGIHNDKPQH TRBJ1-5 TRBV6-5 many
ASSPPSIYEQY TRBJ2-7 TRBV7-9 many
ASSFRVETQY TRBJ2-5 TRBV12-3/TRBV12-4 many
SLPRRETLGYGYT TRBJ1-2 TRBV20-1 many
SARDIVGPLYEQY TRBJ2-7 TRBV20-1 few
ATESWEGTSYEQY TRBJ2-7 TRBV24-1 many
ASRLGGNTEAF TRBJ1-1 TRBV12-3/TRBV12-4 many
SASGVDGNTIY TRBJ1-3 TRBV20-1 many
SARDGQSPYT TRBJ1-2 TRBV20-1 -
ASRAGIYGYT TRBJ1-2 TRBV6-2/TRBV6-3 many
ASMQGAVNTGELF TRBJ2-2 TRBV2 few
ASILGQGVNQPQH TRBJ1-5 TRBV19 many
ASSGPGQGRYYGYT TRBJ1-2 TRBV27 few
SAQYGTDVNQPQH TRBJ1-5 TRBV20-1 many
SVELSTNPSYEQY TRBJ2-7 TRBV29-1 many
AWALDRVDGYT TRBJ1-2 TRBV30 -
ASRLTQGSNQPQH TRBJ1-5 TRBV6-1 many
ASSLGTGGNTEAF TRBJ1-1 TRBV6-2/TRBV6-3 many
ASKAQGDTEAF TRBJ1-1 TRBV11-3 many
ASTREFGNEQY TRBJ2-7 TRBV28 many
ASSRQGWDVSYEQY TRBJ2-7 TRBV6-5 many
ASSTTGNPGGYGYT TRBJ1-2 TRBV18 -
ASSHKANYGYT TRBJ1-2 TRBV28 many
ASSFAIGTKSGELF TRBJ2-2 TRBV28 many